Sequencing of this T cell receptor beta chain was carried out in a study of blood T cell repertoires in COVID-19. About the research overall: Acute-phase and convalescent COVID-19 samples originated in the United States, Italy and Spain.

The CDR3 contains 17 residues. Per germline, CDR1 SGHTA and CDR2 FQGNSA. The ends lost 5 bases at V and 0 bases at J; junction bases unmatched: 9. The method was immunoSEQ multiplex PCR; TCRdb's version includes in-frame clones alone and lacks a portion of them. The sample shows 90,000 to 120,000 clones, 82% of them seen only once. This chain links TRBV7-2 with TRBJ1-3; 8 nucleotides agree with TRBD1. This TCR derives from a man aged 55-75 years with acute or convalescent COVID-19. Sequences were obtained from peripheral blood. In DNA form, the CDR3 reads TGTGCCAGCAGCCCGGGACAGGTGGTGACCTCTGGAAACACCATATATTTT. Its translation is CASSPGQVVTSGNTIYF.